This entry describes one T cell receptor beta chain. The data were obtained in a study of blood T cell repertoires in COVID-19. Study-wide context: Acute and convalescent COVID-19 specimens originated in the United States, Italy and Spain. In each case, the material was cDNA or gDNA derived from T cells, B-cell-depleted T cells, or PBMCs.

Germline trimming cut 4 bases from V and 9 bases from J; bases unmatched to any gene: 5. In germline, CDR1 is MGHRA, CDR2 YSYEKL. CDR3 length equals 13 residues. As handled by the study authors: Amplification with reference gene primers provided the estimates of nucleated cell counts. TCRdb's copy holds only in-frame clones and misses some; the assay was immunoSEQ multiplex PCR. That table furnishes V, J and clone size, whereas the DNA furnished D and trimming. Here the sample spans about 68,000 clones, 84% being singletons. The chain is built from TRBV4-1 and TRBJ2-7; 11 bases are a match to TRBD1. Sequencing was done on a sample of peripheral blood. The sequence was collected from a man aged 50-60 years with active COVID-19. The CDR3 protein is CASSPGTGGGQYF. The DNA of the CDR3 is TGCGCCAGCAGCCCGGGGACAGGGGGTGGGCAGTACTTC.